A single sample is the source of the 25 T cell receptor beta chains below, sequenced in a study of T cell changes during pregnancy in multiple sclerosis. Sequencing was performed with immunoSEQ multiplex PCR; in TCRdb, only in-frame clones are kept and a portion is missing. The sample shows 55,000 to 75,000 clones, 93% of them seen only once. Sample: CD8+ T cells from peripheral blood mononuclear cells, taken in the second trimester of pregnancy. The receptor source for this set is a female donor with multiple sclerosis, enrolled in a pregnancy study.

The chain carries TRBV5-4 and TRBJ2-7; TRBD2 matches at 14 bases. V gave up 3 bases and J gave up 3 bases; unmatched junction bases: 17. Germline CDR1 reads SGHNT; CDR2 reads YYREEE (reference sequence). The length of the CDR3 is 20 residues. The CDR3 region is CASSSPGLAGEGVFSYEQYF. The CDR3 DNA reads as TGTGCCAGCAGCTCCCCGGGACTAGCGGGAGAAGGAGTATTCAGCTACGAGCAGTACTTC.

V and J are TRBV4-1 and TRBJ2-2; D is possibly TRBD2 (6 bases). V was cut by 0 bases and J by 3 bases, with 14 bases left in between. The CDR3 is 17 amino acids. The germline gives CDR1 MGHRA, CDR2 YSYEKL. The CDR3: CASSQDLGGGYTGELFF. The CDR3 nucleotides are TGCGCCAGCAGCCAAGACTTAGGTGGAGGGTACACCGGGGAGCTGTTTTTT.

This chain uses TRBV7-6 with TRBJ2-2, with D possibly matching TRBD2 (5 bases). The ends were cut back, 3 bases at V and 5 bases at J, with 7 bases in the middle. From germline, CDR1 is SGHVS and CDR2 FNYEAQ. The CDR3 consists of 13 residues. The CDR3 spells CASSLEATGELFF. The DNA of the CDR3 is TGTGCCAGCAGCTTGGAGGCAACCGGGGAGCTGTTTTTT.

This clone was found once. The rearrangement joins TRBV4-1 to TRBJ2-1; 9 positions match TRBD2. The V gene's germline CDR1 is MGHRA and CDR2 YSYEKL. CDR3 length: 17 residues. V shed 0 bases and J 6 bases; nucleotides not matched to a gene: 9. The CDR3 protein is CASSQDPQLAGLNEQFF. In DNA form, the CDR3 reads TGCGCCAGCAGCCAAGATCCCCAACTAGCGGGTCTCAATGAGCAGTTCTTC.

The chain uses TRBV7-9 and TRBJ1-3; TRBD1 aligns across 8 bases. The CDR3 extends over 17 amino acids. Germline CDR1 reads SEHNR; CDR2 reads FQNEAQ (reference sequence). V lost 6 bases to trimming and J lost 4 bases; unmatched junction nucleotides: 14. The CDR3 DNA reads TGTGCCAGCAGGCGAGATCGGACAGGGCCCCTCGGAAACACCATATATTTT. It is translated as CASRRDRTGPLGNTIYF.

The chain is built from TRBV7-9 and TRBJ2-1; 7 bases are a match to TRBD2. Per the germline V gene, CDR1 is SEHNR and CDR2 is FQNEAQ (reference sequence). Trimming removed 2 bases from V and 6 bases from J; junction bases left unmatched: 7. The CDR3 runs 15 residues. The CDR3 reads CASSLISREVNEQFF. The CDR3 DNA reads as TGTGCCAGCAGCTTAATATCCCGGGAGGTCAATGAGCAGTTCTTC.

The genes are TRBV10-3 and TRBJ2-3; 7 bases map to TRBD2. The CDR3 consists of 19 residues. Looked up from germline, CDR1 is ENHRY and CDR2 is SYGVKD. Germline trimming cut 2 bases from V and 0 bases from J; bases unmatched to any gene: 14. The CDR3 bases are TGTGCCATCAGTGAGAGTCCCGACGCGGGGGTGTTAAGCACAGATACGCAGTATTTT. Protein product: CAISESPDAGVLSTDTQYF.

The count of this clone is one. The chain joins TRBV11-2 to TRBJ2-7, with 11 bases identical to TRBD2. Germline V gives CDR1 SGHAT, CDR2 FQNNGV. Losses at the gene ends were 0 bases for V and 3 bases for J; bases not matched to a gene: 1. The CDR3 totals 15 residues. CDR3: CASSLELAGVYEQYF. CDR3 nucleotides: TGTGCCAGCAGCTTAGAACTAGCGGGAGTCTACGAGCAGTACTTC.

Remarks on this clone: Other DNA sequences within the sample encode an identical CDR3. This sequence joins TRBV20-1 and TRBJ1-2; no clear D. With 2 bases removed from V and 8 bases from J, the gap between germline ends came to 9 bases. From germline, CDR1 is DFQATT and CDR2 SNEGSKA (reference sequence). CDR3 length: 11 amino acids. CDR3 DNA: TGCAGTGCTAGAACAGATCGGGGCTACACCTTC. It yields the protein CSARTDRGYTF.

The CDR3 loop is CASSLGASRTDTQYF. CDR3 bases: TGTGCCAGCAGCTTGGGCGCTAGCCGCACAGATACGCAGTATTTT. The chain carries TRBV5-5 and TRBJ2-3; maybe TRBD2 (5 bases). Germline loops: CDR1 SGHKS, CDR2 YYEKEE (reference sequence). This CDR3 is 15 amino acids long. Trimming cost V 0 bases and J 1 base, with 9 bases left between them.

To note about this clone: The sample carries other DNA sequences with the same CDR3. The CDR3 DNA reads as TGTGCCAGTAGTATTGGAGCGGGCGAAGCTTTCTTT. The encoded protein is CASSIGAGEAFF. The gene calls are TRBV19 and TRBJ1-1; no clear D gene. The CDR3 loop spans 12 amino acids. Germline loops: CDR1 LNHDA, CDR2 SQIVND (reference sequence). V shed 3 bases and J shed 8 bases, with 10 bases lying between them.

The chain joins TRBV13 to TRBJ2-3; the match to TRBD2 covers 11 bases. Looked up from germline, CDR1 is PRHDT and CDR2 is FYEKMQ (reference sequence). After removal of 4 bases from V and 0 bases from J, the junction contained 3 bases not matched to a gene. The CDR3 has 16 amino acids. The CDR3 DNA follows: TGTGCCAGCAGCTCCTGGACTAGCGGGAGCACAGATACGCAGTATTTT. It codes for CASSSWTSGSTDTQYF.

The V call is TRBV5-1, the J call TRBJ1-3; D gene ambiguous. V lost 0 bases, J lost 0 bases, and 10 bases lay in between. The germline gives CDR1 SGHRS, CDR2 YFSETQ. The CDR3 is 16 residues long. This CDR3 reads CASSLEAGTSGNTIYF. The CDR3 DNA reads TGCGCCAGCAGCTTGGAAGCGGGAACCTCTGGAAACACCATATATTTT.

The chain employs TRBV19 and TRBJ1-1; TRBD1 matches 11 bases. In germline, CDR1 is LNHDA, CDR2 SQIVND (reference sequence). The CDR3 runs 15 residues. Unmatched junction bases numbered 5, after V lost 3 bases and J lost 5 bases. The chain's CDR3 is CASSIWTGGKTEAFF. CDR3 in DNA: TGTGCCAGTAGTATTTGGACAGGGGGCAAAACTGAAGCTTTCTTT.

The V and J genes are TRBV12-5 and TRBJ2-7; the D is unclear. The CDR3 consists of 13 residues. Trimming pared 0 bases from V and 2 bases from J, leaving 5 bases between. CDR1 is LGHNT and CDR2 is FRNRAP in the germline V gene. CDR3 DNA: TGTGCTAGTGGTTTGGTACTTACCTACGAGCAGTACTTC. Protein sequence: CASGLVLTYEQYF.

This clone was observed once. V usage is TRBV5-1 and J usage is TRBJ2-7; 11 bases are a match to TRBD1. J was trimmed by 5 bases and V by 3 bases; bases with no gene match: 4. The CDR3 has 14 amino acids. CDR1 SGHRS and CDR2 YFSETQ come from the germline V gene. The CDR3 DNA is TGCGCCAGCAGCTCGGGACAGGGGGTCGACGAGCAGTACTTC. This codes for CASSSGQGVDEQYF.

The chain has TRBV11-2 and TRBJ2-1; D unresolved. The CDR3 totals 14 residues. Germline CDR1 is SGHAT and CDR2 is FQNNGV. V lost 3 bases and J lost 6, with 12 bases in between. For the CDR3, the DNA is TGTGCCAGCAGCTTCCTGCCAGGCAGCAATGAGCAGTTCTTC. This sequence encodes CASSFLPGSNEQFF. Full variable domain (remainder filled in from reference TRBV11-2 and TRBJ2-1): EAGVAQSPRYKIIEKRQSVAFWCNPISGHATLYWYQQILGQGPKLLIQFQNNGVVDDSQLPKDRFSAERLKGVDSTLKIQPAKLEDSAVYLCASSFLPGSNEQFFGPGTRLTVL.

The rearrangement links TRBV6-1 to TRBJ2-7; D might be TRBD1 (6 bases). Looked up from germline, CDR1 is MNHNS and CDR2 is SASEGT. Trimming left V 2 bases short and J 0 bases short, with 8 bases between. The CDR3 covers 14 residues. CDR3 nucleotides: TGTGCCAGCAGTGAACGACAGGTCTCCTACGAGCAGTACTTC. Translation gives CASSERQVSYEQYF.

The J gene is TRBJ2-1, the V gene TRBV10-2; weak D call: TRBD1 (5 bases). The germline V gene has CDR1 WSHSY and CDR2 SAAADI. V lost 3 bases, J lost 2 bases, and 8 bases lay in between. The CDR3 consists of 14 residues. The CDR3 DNA is TGCGCCAGCAGTGATGTAGGGGCCTACAATGAGCAGTTCTTC. Its protein product is CASSDVGAYNEQFF.

This clone has just one count. The chain is built from TRBV7-8 and TRBJ2-7, with D uncertain. CDR1 and CDR2 from the germline V gene are SGHVS and FQNEAQ. The CDR3 is made up of 11 amino acids. With 5 bases removed from V and 2 bases from J, the gap between germline ends came to 4 bases. The CDR3 bases are TGTGCCAGCAGCCATGCCTACGAGCAGTACTTC. Translating it yields CASSHAYEQYF.

This clone was detected once. The chain carries TRBV27 and TRBJ2-7, with a weak D call TRBD2 (6 bases). There are 14 residues in the CDR3. The V gene's germline CDR1 is MNHEY and CDR2 SMNVEV (reference sequence). The germline V and J ends were trimmed by 0 bases and 2 bases, with 8 bases remaining between them. CDR3 sequence (DNA): TGTGCCAGCAGTTTATCGCGGGGAACCTACGAGCAGTACTTC. Encoded protein: CASSLSRGTYEQYF.

The chain uses TRBV9 and TRBJ1-2, with 7 bases identical to TRBD1. Germline CDR1 and CDR2: SGDLS and YYNGEE. The V and J ends lost 0 bases and 0 bases, in that order; junction bases with no gene match: 5. There are 16 residues in the CDR3. The chain's CDR3 is CASSVERGQANYGYTF. CDR3 coding DNA: TGTGCCAGCAGCGTAGAGAGAGGACAGGCTAACTATGGCTACACCTTC.

The rearrangement joins TRBV2 to TRBJ1-4; 7 bases align to TRBD1. Trimming at V came to 7 bases and at J to 7 bases, leaving 6 bases not matched to a gene. The CDR3 runs 13 residues. From germline, CDR1 is SNHLY and CDR2 FYNNEI. CDR3 sequence (DNA): TGTGCCAGCACCAATAGACAGGGTGAAAAACTGTTTTTT. This encodes CASTNRQGEKLFF.

The chain is built from TRBV14 and TRBJ1-6; TRBD1 is a possible D gene (5 bases). The V end was cut by 8 bases, the J end by 6 bases, with 14 bases between. Germline values: CDR1 SGHDN, CDR2 FVKESK. The CDR3 runs to 14 residues. CDR3 sequence (DNA): TGTGCCAGCTCGGGGGGGGTCGGTAATTCACCCCTCCACTTT. It specifies CASSGGVGNSPLHF.

V gene TRBV2 combines with J gene TRBJ2-7, with TRBD2 identical over 11 bases. CDR3 length equals 15 residues. V lost 6 bases to trimming and J lost 1 base; unmatched junction nucleotides: 5. Per the germline V gene, CDR1 is SNHLY and CDR2 is FYNNEI. CDR3 DNA: TGTGCCAGCAGGGAGGGACTAGCGGATTCCTACGAGCAGTACTTC. Its translation: CASREGLADSYEQYF.